This is a list of T cell receptor beta chains from one sample in a study of blood T cells in healthy people across ages. TCRdb independently ran MiXCR on the 5' RACE reads; one entry per CDR3 protein. The repertoire holds 1.4 million to 1.5 million distinct CDR3 sequences, with approximately 40% as singletons. Material for sequencing was blood. These receptors all come from a woman younger than 35 in good health. CDR3s include the opening cysteine and the closing phenylalanine or tryptophan. The D gene is left open where the match is weak. Size tells how often a clone was seen (once, few, many) or the class of an expanded clone, and some rows leave it out.

>TRBJ2-1|TRBV3-1|.|.
CASSQEPPGANEQFF
TGTGCCAGCAGCCAAGAACCCCCGGGGGCAAATGAGCAGTTCTTC
>TRBJ2-7|TRBV6-5|.|once
CATLRPSYNEQYF
TGTGCCACGCTCAGGCCCTCCTACAATGAGCAGTACTTC
>TRBJ2-3|TRBV9|.|once
CASSSRGDDTQYF
TGTGCCAGCAGCAGCAGGGGTGACGATACGCAGTATTTT
>TRBJ2-7|TRBV20-1|.|.
CSARIGTTIYEQYF
TGCAGTGCTAGAATCGGGACAACGATCTACGAGCAGTACTTC
>TRBJ2-3|TRBV20-1|TRBD2|.
CSARLPGTRLPDTQYF
TGCAGTGCTAGATTACCCGGGACTAGGCTACCAGATACGCAGTATTTT
>TRBJ2-3|TRBV7-3|TRBD2|.
CASSQGLAGGPGDTQYF
TGTGCCAGCAGCCAGGGACTAGCGGGGGGGCCGGGAGATACGCAGTATTTT
>TRBJ2-6|TRBV24-1|.|few
CATSEGGFSSGANVLTF
TGTGCCACCAGTGAGGGTGGATTCAGCTCTGGGGCCAACGTCCTGACTTTC
>TRBJ2-7|TRBV27|.|.
CASSFGQPSSYEQYF
TGTGCCAGCAGTTTTGGACAACCGAGCTCCTACGAGCAGTACTTC
>TRBJ2-5|TRBV12-3/TRBV12-4|.|.
CASSAGGGQETQYF
TGTGCCAGCAGTGCAGGAGGAGGGCAAGAGACCCAGTACTTC
>TRBJ2-4|TRBV7-8|TRBD1|.
CASSRPQTGSNIQYF
TGTGCCAGCAGCCGACCTCAGACAGGGTCAAACATTCAGTACTTC
>TRBJ2-7|TRBV4-1|TRBD2|few
CASSQERTSGFYEQYF
TGCGCCAGCAGCCAAGAGCGGACTAGCGGATTCTACGAGCAGTACTTC
>TRBJ2-7|TRBV5-1|.|.
CASSLASGDEQYF
TGCGCCAGCAGCTTGGCTTCAGGGGACGAGCAGTACTTC
>TRBJ2-1|TRBV10-3|TRBD2|few
CAISPTGGYNEQFF
TGTGCCATCAGTCCCACGGGAGGGTACAATGAGCAGTTCTTC
>TRBJ2-7|TRBV20-1|TRBD2|.
CSANHQRGGADEQYF
TGCAGTGCTAACCATCAGCGGGGGGGCGCCGACGAGCAGTACTTC
>TRBJ2-3|TRBV12-3/TRBV12-4|.|.
CASSQSGGVTDTQYF
TGTGCCAGCAGCCAAAGCGGAGGGGTCACAGATACGCAGTATTTT
>TRBJ1-3|TRBV18|.|.
CASSPYDRSGNTIYF
TGTGCCAGCTCACCTTACGACAGATCTGGAAACACCATATATTTT
>TRBJ1-4|TRBV12-5|.|.
CASGLGGAEKLFF
TGTGCTAGTGGTTTGGGAGGGGCAGAAAAACTGTTTTTT
>TRBJ2-5|TRBV20-1|.|.
CSGTRTYQETQYF
TGCTCGGGAACCAGGACGTACCAAGAGACCCAGTACTTC
>TRBJ1-5|TRBV9|TRBD1|.
CASSDPRQGAGFQPQHF
TGTGCCAGCAGCGACCCCAGACAGGGTGCAGGGTTTCAGCCCCAGCATTTT
>TRBJ2-5|TRBV6-1|TRBD2|few
CARSDPTSGTQETQYF
TGTGCCAGAAGTGACCCGACTAGCGGGACCCAAGAGACCCAGTACTTC
>TRBJ2-7|TRBV20-1|.|.
CSADEGAGAYEQYF
TGCAGTGCCGACGAGGGGGCGGGAGCCTACGAGCAGTACTTC
>TRBJ2-2|TRBV28|TRBD1|few
CASKGTGRSGELFF
TGTGCCAGCAAGGGGACAGGGCGATCCGGGGAGCTGTTTTTT
>TRBJ2-7|TRBV12-5|.|.
CASGLDSGSPYNEQYF
TGTGCTAGTGGTTTGGACAGCGGCTCGCCCTACAATGAGCAGTACTTC
>TRBJ2-5|TRBV4-1|.|.
CASSQGFIRASGADEQYF
TGCGCCAGCAGCCAAGGATTTATTCGGGCTAGTGGAGCGGATGAGCAGTACTTC
>TRBJ1-5|TRBV14|.|.
CASSPGIGQPQHF
TGTGCCAGCAGCCCCGGTATAGGGCAGCCCCAGCATTTT
>TRBJ1-5|TRBV4-1|.|few
CASSQGLTGLGQPQHF
TGCGCCAGCAGCCAAGGTCTAACAGGCCTGGGTCAGCCCCAGCATTTT
>TRBJ2-1|TRBV7-2|TRBD2|few
CASSTRTSGKLYEQFF
TGTGCCAGCAGCACTAGGACTAGCGGGAAACTCTACGAGCAGTTCTTC
>TRBJ2-4|TRBV6-6|.|.
CASSYSEITNIQYF
TGTGCCAGCAGTTACAGTGAAATAACTAACATTCAGTACTTC
>TRBJ2-1|TRBV20-1|.|.
CSATTGTAYNEQFF
TGCAGTGCTACCACAGGGACCGCCTACAATGAGCAGTTCTTC